The next 13 T cell receptor beta chains were all read from a single sample in a study of blood T cell repertoires in COVID-19. The protocol was immunoSEQ multiplex PCR, while the TCRdb copy is restricted to in-frame clones and leaves out a portion. The table shows roughly 100,000 clones, with 85% occurring only once. The sequenced sample was peripheral blood. All receptors come from a woman aged 70-85 years with active or convalescent COVID-19.

The CDR3 loop is CASSPIGGGNTEAFF. The DNA of the CDR3 is TGTGCCAGCAGCCCTATCGGAGGCGGGAACACTGAAGCTTTCTTT. The chain employs TRBV11-2 and TRBJ1-1, with unresolved D. Trimming pared 5 bases from V and 1 base from J, leaving 14 bases between. CDR1 and CDR2 (germline): SGHAT, FQNNGV. This CDR3 contains 15 residues.

The genes are TRBV15 and TRBJ2-1; 11 bases are shared with TRBD2. The CDR3 is 16 amino acids. The V gene's germline CDR1 is LNHNV and CDR2 YYDKDF (reference sequence). V gave up 8 bases and J gave up 5 bases; unmatched junction bases: 11. CDR3 bases: TGTGCCACCCGTAGCGGGGGGGCGAGGTTCGACAATGAGCAGTTCTTC. Encoded protein: CATRSGGARFDNEQFF.

The chain carries TRBV12-3 or TRBV12-4 and TRBJ2-1, with 8 bases matching TRBD1. CDR3 length: 13 amino acids. The J segment lost 8 bases and the V segment lost 3 bases, leaving 3 bases of the junction unmatched. The chain's CDR3 is CASSLTGDYEQFF. CDR3 coding DNA: TGTGCCAGCAGTTTGACAGGGGACTATGAGCAGTTCTTC.

The chain employs TRBV12-5 and TRBJ2-5; 8 nucleotides line up with TRBD1. The germline V gene has CDR1 LGHNT and CDR2 FRNRAP. CDR3 length: 13 amino acids. V was clipped by 4 bases and J by 5 bases; unmatched bases: 3. The CDR3 loop reads CASGSRGRETQYF. The CDR3 DNA reads TGTGCTAGTGGTTCCAGGGGGCGGGAGACCCAGTACTTC. The full variable domain, in which reference TRBV12-5 and TRBJ2-5 provide the parts outside the CDR3, is DARVTQTPRHKVTEMGQEVTMRCQPILGHNTVFWYRQTMMQGLELLAYFRNRAPLDDSGMPKDRFSAEMPDATLATLKIQPSEPRDSAVYFCASGSRGRETQYFGPGTRLLVL.

The chain has TRBV30 and TRBJ2-3; unclear D gene. Germline CDR1 reads GTSNPN; CDR2 reads SVGIG (reference sequence). V was trimmed by 3 bases and J by 1 base, leaving 14 bases between them. The CDR3 sequence is 15 residues long. The CDR3 protein is CAWSLGSLGTDTQYF. Here the CDR3 DNA reads TGTGCCTGGAGCTTAGGTAGCCTGGGCACAGATACGCAGTATTTT.

The genes are TRBV11-3 and TRBJ2-7, with 8 bases aligning to TRBD2. After removal of 4 bases from V and 6 bases from J, the junction contained 5 bases not matched to a gene. The CDR3 spans 13 residues. Germline V gene lookup returns CDR1 SGHNT and CDR2 YENEEA. As DNA, the CDR3 is TGTGCCAGCAGCTCCTCCCGGGGGGGCGAGCAGTACTTC. It yields the protein CASSSSRGGEQYF.

The V and J genes are TRBV28 and TRBJ2-7; D remains unclear. CDR3 length: 13 residues. V lost 6 bases to trimming and J lost 1 base, with 10 bases between them. CDR1 is MDHEN and CDR2 is SYDVKM in the germline V gene. The CDR3 is CASSPQSSYEQYF. The CDR3 nucleotides are TGTGCCAGCAGCCCACAGTCGTCCTACGAGCAGTACTTC.

This chain connects TRBV7-9 to TRBJ2-3, with 7 bases fitting TRBD2. Unmatched junction bases numbered 4, after V lost 5 bases and J lost 2 bases. The length of the CDR3 is 14 residues. Germline CDR1 SEHNR, CDR2 FQNEAQ (reference sequence). The CDR3 DNA sequence: TGTGCCAGCAGCCGACTAGCCTACACAGATACGCAGTATTTT. It encodes CASSRLAYTDTQYF.

CDR3 in amino acids: CASSLAPGQAGGNTIYF. CDR3 coding DNA: TGCGCCAGCAGCTTGGCCCCGGGGCAAGCGGGAGGAAACACCATATATTTT. The J gene is TRBJ1-3, the V gene TRBV5-1; D is possibly TRBD1 (5 bases). V gave up 0 bases and J gave up 4 bases, with 17 bases separating them. From germline, CDR1 is SGHRS and CDR2 YFSETQ. The CDR3 contains 17 residues.

V and J are TRBV7-8 and TRBJ2-3; D is ambiguous. The CDR3 length is 14 residues. Trimming took 2 bases from V and 2 from J, leaving 8 bases between them. The germline gives CDR1 SGHVS, CDR2 FQNEAQ. The CDR3 region has the DNA TGTGCCAGCAGCTTACTAGTTTCCACAGATACGCAGTATTTT. Amino acid sequence: CASSLLVSTDTQYF.

The chain joins TRBV11-3 to TRBJ2-3; TRBD2 agrees at 9 bases. The CDR3 is made up of 16 amino acids. CDR1 SGHNT and CDR2 YENEEA come from the germline V gene. V was clipped by 1 base and J by 5 bases; unmatched bases: 7. CDR3 nucleotide sequence: TGTGCCAGCAGCTTAGGGGGCGCGGGGGGGCGAGATACGCAGTATTTT. Its translation: CASSLGGAGGRDTQYF.

CDR3 residues: CASRTGRNYGYTF. DNA of the CDR3: TGTGCCAGCAGGACAGGTCGTAACTATGGCTACACCTTC. This sequence joins TRBV6-5 and TRBJ1-2; tentative D call: TRBD1 (6 bases). The CDR3 totals 13 residues. Germline values: CDR1 MNHEY, CDR2 SVGAGI. V was trimmed by 6 bases and J by 1 base, leaving 9 bases between them.

The rearrangement uses TRBV14 and TRBJ1-5, with D perhaps TRBD1 (6 bases). Trimming cost V 1 base and J 9 bases, with 7 bases left between them. Germline-derived CDR1 and CDR2 are SGHDN and FVKESK. The CDR3 extends over 12 amino acids. CDR3 nucleotides: TGTGCCAGCAGCCAAGTAGGGGGGCCCCAGCATTTT. Translation: CASSQVGGPQHF.